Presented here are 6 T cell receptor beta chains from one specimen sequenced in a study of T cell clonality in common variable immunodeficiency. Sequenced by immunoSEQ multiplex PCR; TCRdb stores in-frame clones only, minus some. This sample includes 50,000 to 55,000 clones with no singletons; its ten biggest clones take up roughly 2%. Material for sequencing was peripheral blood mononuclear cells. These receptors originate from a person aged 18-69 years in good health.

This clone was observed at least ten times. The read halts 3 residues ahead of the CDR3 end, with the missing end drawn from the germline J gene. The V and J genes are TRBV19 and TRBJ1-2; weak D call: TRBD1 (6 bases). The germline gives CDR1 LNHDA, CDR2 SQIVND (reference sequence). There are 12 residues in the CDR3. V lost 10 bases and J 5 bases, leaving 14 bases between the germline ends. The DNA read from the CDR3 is TGTGCCACCACCGACAGGTTATATGGC. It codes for CATTDRLYG. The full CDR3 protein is CATTDRLYGYTF.

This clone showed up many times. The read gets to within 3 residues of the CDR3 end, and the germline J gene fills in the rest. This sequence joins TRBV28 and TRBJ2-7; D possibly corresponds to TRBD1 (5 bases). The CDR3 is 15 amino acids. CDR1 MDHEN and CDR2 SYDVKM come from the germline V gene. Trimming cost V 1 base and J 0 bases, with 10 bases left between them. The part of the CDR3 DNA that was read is TGTGCCAGCAGTTTATACCCAGGGCTCTCCTACGAG. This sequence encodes CASSLYPGLSYE. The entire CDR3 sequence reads CASSLYPGLSYEQYF.

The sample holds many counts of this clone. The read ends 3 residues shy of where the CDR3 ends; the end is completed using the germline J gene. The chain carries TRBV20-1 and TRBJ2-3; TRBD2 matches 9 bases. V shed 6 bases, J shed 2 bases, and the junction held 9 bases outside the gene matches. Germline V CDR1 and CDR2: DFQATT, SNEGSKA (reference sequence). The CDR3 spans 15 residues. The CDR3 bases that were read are TGCAGTGCCCCTCAAGCGGGAGGCGCCACAGATACG. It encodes CSAPQAGGATDT. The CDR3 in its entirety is CSAPQAGGATDTQYF.

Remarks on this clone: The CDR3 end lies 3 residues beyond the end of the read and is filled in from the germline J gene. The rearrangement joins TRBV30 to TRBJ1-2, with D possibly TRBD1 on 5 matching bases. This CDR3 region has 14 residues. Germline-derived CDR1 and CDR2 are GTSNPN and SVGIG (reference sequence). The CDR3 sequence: CAWSPGLGDYDYTF. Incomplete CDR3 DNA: TGTGCCTGGAGTCCGGGACTGGGAGATTACGAC.

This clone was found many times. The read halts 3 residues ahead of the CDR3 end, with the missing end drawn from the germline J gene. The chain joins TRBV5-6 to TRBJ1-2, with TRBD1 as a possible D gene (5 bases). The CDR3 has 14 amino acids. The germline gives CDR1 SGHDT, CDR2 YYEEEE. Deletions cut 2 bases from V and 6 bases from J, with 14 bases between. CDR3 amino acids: CASSLGTGGHGYTF. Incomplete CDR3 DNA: TGTGCCAGCAGCTTAGGTACGGGGGGTCATGGC.

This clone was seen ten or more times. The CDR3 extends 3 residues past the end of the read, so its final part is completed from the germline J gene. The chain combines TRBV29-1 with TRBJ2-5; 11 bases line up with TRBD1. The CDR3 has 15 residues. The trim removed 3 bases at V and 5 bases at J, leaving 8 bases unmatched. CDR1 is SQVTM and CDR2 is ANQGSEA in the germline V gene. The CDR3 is CSVEGQGDSHETQYF. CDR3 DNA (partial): TGCAGCGTTGAGGGACAGGGGGATTCGCACGAGACC.